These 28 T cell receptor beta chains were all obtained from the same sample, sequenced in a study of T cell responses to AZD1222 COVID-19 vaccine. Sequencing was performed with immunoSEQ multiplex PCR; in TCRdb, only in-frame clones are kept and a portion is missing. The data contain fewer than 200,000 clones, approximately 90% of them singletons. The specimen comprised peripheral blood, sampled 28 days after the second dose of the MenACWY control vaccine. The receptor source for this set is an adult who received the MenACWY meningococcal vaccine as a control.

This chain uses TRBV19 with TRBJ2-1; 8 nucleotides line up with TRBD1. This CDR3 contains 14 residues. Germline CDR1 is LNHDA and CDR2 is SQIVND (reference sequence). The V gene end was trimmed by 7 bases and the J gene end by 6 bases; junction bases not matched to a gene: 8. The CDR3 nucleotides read TGTGCCAGTACCGACCGGACAGGGCTCAATGAGCAGTTCTTC. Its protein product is CASTDRTGLNEQFF.

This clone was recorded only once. The CDR3: CASSHPSWTVYPGYTF. CDR3 sequence (DNA): TGTGCCAGCAGCCATCCTTCGTGGACAGTCTACCCCGGCTACACCTTC. This chain uses TRBV7-9 with TRBJ1-2, with D possibly being TRBD1 (6 bases). The germline gives CDR1 SEHNR, CDR2 FQNEAQ (reference sequence). Trimming pared 5 bases from V and 8 bases from J, leaving 24 bases between. CDR3 length: 16 amino acids.

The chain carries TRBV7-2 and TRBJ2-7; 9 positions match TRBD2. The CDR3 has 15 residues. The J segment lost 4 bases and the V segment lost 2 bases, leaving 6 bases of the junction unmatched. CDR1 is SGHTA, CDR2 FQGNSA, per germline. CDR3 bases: TGTGCCAGCAGCTTATTTGCTAGCGGGACTTACGAGCAGTACTTC. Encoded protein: CASSLFASGTYEQYF. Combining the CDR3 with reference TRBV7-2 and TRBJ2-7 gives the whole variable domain GAGVSQSPSNKVTEKGKDVELRCDPISGHTALYWYRQSLGQGLEFLIYFQGNSAPDKSGLPSDRFSAERTGGSVSTLTIQRTQQEDSAVYLCASSLFASGTYEQYFGPGTRLTVT.

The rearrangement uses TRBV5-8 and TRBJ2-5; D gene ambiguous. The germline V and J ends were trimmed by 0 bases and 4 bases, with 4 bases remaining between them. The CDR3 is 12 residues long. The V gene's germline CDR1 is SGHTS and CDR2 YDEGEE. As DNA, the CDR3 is TGTGCCAGCAGCTTGGCCGTAGAGACCCAGTACTTC. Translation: CASSLAVETQYF.

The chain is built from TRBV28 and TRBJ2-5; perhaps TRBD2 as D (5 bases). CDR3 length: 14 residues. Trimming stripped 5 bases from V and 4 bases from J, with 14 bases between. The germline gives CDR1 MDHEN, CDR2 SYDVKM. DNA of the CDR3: TGTGCCAGCAGTCCGGCGAGGGTCATAGAGACCCAGTACTTC. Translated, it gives CASSPARVIETQYF.

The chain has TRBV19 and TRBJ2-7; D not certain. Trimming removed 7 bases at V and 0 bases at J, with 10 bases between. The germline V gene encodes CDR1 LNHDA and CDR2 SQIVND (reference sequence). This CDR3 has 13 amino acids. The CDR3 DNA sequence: TGTGCCAGTAAGTCCGGGTACTCCTACGAGCAGTACTTC. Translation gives CASKSGYSYEQYF.

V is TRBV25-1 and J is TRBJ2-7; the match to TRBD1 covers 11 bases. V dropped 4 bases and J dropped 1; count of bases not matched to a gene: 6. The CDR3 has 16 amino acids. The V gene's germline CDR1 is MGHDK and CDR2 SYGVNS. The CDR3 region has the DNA TGTGCCAGCAGTGCCCCCGGGACAGGGGGATCCTACGAGCAGTACTTC. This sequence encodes CASSAPGTGGSYEQYF.

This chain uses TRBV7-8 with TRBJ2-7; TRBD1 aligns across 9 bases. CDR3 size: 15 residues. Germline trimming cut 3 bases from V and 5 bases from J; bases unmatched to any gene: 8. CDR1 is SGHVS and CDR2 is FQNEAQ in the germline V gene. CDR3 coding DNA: TGTGCCAGCAGCTTGGACCGGGACAGGGTACACGAGCAGTACTTC. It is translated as CASSLDRDRVHEQYF.

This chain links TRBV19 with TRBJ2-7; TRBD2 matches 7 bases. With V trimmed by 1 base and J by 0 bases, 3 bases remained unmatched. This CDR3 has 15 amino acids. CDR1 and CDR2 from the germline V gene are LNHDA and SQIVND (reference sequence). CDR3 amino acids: CASSIGTSVSYEQYF. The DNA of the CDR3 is TGTGCCAGTAGTATAGGCACTAGCGTCTCCTACGAGCAGTACTTC.

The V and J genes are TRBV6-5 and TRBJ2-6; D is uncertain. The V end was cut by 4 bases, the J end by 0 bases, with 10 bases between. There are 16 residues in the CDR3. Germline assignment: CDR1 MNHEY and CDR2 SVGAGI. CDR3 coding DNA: TGTGCCAGCAGTTCCAGACGGTTCTCTGGGGCCAACGTCCTGACTTTC. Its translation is CASSSRRFSGANVLTF.

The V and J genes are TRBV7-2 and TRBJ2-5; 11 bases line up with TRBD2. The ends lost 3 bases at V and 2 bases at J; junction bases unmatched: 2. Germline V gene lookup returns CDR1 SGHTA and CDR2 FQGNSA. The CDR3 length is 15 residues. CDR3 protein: CASSFRLAGQETQYF. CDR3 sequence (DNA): TGTGCCAGCAGCTTTCGACTAGCGGGGCAAGAGACCCAGTACTTC.

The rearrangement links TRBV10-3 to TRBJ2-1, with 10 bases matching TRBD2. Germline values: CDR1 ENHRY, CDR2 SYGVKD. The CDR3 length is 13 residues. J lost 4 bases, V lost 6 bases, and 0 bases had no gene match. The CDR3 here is CAIRLAGYNEQFF. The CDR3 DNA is TGTGCCATCAGACTAGCGGGATACAATGAGCAGTTCTTC.

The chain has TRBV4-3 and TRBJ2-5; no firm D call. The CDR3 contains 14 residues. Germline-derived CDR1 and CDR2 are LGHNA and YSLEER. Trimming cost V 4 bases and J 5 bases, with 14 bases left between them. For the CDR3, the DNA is TGCGCCAGCAGCCGCGGAGCCCCTGGGGAGACCCAGTACTTC. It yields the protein CASSRGAPGETQYF.

The CDR3 loop reads CASSRATGGDSPLHF. DNA of the CDR3: TGTGCCAGCAGCCGTGCAACAGGGGGCGATTCACCCCTCCACTTT. The rearrangement joins TRBV11-3 to TRBJ1-6; 9 bases are a match to TRBD1. From germline, CDR1 is SGHNT and CDR2 YENEEA. The CDR3 length is 15 residues. Trimming at V came to 5 bases and at J to 8 bases, leaving 7 bases not matched to a gene.

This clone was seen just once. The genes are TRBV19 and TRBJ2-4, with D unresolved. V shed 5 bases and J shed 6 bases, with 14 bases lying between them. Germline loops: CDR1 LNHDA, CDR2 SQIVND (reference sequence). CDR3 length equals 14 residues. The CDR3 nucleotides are TGTGCCAGTAGTCCCCGGACCTGGGGAAACATTCAGTACTTC. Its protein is CASSPRTWGNIQYF.

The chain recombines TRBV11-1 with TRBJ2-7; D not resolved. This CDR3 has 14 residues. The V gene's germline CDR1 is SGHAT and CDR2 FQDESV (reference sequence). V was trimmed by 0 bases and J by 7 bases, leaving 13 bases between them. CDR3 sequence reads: CASSLATLGGEQYF. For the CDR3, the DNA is TGTGCCAGCAGCTTAGCGACCCTGGGTGGGGAGCAGTACTTC.

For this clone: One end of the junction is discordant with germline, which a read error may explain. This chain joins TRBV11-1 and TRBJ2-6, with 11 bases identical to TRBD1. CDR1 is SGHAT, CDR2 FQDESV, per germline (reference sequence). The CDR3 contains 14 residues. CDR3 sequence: CASSGGQGGNVLTF. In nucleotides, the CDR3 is TGTGCCAGCAGCGGGGGACAGGGGGGCAACGTCCTGACTTTC.

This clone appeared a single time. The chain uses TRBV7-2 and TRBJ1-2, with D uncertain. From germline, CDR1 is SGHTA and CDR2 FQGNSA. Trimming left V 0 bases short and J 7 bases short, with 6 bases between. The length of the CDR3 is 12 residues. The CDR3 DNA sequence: TGTGCCAGCAGCTTAGCGAGCCCTGGCTACACCTTC. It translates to CASSLASPGYTF.

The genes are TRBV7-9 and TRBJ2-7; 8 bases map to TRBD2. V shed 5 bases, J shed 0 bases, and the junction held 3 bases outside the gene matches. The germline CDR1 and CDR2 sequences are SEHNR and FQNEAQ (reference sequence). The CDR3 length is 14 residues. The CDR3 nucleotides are TGTGCCAGCAGCCTTCTAGCGGGCTCCTACGAGCAGTACTTC. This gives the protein CASSLLAGSYEQYF.

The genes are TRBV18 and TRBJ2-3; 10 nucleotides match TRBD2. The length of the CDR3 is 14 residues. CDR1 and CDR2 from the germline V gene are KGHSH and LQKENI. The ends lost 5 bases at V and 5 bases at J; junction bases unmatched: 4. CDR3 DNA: TGTGCCAGCTCAGCAGGGACTAGCGTAGATACGCAGTATTTT. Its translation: CASSAGTSVDTQYF.

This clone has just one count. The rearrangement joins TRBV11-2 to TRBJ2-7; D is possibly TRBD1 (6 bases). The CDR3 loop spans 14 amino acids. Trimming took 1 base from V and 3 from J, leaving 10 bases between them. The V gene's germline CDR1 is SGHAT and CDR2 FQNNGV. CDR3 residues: CASSLGTDIYEQYF. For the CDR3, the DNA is TGTGCCAGCAGCTTAGGGACAGACATCTACGAGCAGTACTTC.

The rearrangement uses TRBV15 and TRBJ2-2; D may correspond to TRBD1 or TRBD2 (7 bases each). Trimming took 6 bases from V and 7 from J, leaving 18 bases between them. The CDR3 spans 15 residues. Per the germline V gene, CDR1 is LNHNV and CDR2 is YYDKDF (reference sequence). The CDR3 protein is CATSTTGEGIGELFF. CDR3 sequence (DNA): TGTGCCACCAGTACAACAGGGGAGGGGATCGGGGAGCTGTTTTTT.

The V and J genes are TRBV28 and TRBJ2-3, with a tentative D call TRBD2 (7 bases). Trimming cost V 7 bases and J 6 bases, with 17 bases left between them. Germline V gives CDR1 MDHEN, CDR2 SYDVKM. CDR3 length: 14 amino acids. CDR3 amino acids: CASTVGGGTDTQYF. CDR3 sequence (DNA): TGTGCCAGCACCGTAGGGGGAGGGACGGATACGCAGTATTTT.

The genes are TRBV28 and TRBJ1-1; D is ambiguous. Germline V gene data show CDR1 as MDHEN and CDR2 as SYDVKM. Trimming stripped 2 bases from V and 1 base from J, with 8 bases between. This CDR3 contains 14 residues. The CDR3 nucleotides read TGTGCCAGCAGTTTAACGCAGCAGAACACTGAAGCTTTCTTT. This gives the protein CASSLTQQNTEAFF.

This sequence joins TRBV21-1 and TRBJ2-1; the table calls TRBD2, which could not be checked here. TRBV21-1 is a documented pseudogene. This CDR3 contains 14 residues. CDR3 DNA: TGTGCCAGCAGCCTACCCTACCTCTACAATGAGCAGTTCTTC. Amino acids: CASSLPYLYNEQFF.

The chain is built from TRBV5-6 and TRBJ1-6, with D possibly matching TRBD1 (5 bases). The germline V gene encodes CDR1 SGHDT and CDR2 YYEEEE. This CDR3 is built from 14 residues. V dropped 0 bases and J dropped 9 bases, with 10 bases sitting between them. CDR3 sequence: CASSLEAGSSPLHF. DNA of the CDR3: TGTGCCAGCAGCTTGGAGGCAGGGAGTTCACCCCTCCACTTT. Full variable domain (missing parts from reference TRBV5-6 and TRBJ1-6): DAGVTQSPTHLIKTRGQQVTLRCSPKSGHDTVSWYQQALGQGPQFIFQYYEEEERQRGNFPDRFSGHQFPNYSSELNVNALLLGDSALYLCASSLEAGSSPLHFGNGTRLTVT.

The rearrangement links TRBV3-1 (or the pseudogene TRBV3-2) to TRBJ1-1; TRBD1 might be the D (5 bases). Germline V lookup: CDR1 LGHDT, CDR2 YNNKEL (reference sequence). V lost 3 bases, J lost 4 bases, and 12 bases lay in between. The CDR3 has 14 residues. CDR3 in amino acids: CASSQRGDVTEAFF. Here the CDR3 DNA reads TGTGCCAGCAGCCAGCGAGGGGATGTCACTGAAGCTTTCTTT.

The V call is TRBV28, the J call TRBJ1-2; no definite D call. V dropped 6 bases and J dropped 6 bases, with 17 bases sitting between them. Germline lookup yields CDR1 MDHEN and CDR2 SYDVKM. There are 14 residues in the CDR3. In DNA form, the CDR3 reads TGTGCCAGCAGGAGTAGTACGCAAACCGATGGCTACACCTTC. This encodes CASRSSTQTDGYTF.